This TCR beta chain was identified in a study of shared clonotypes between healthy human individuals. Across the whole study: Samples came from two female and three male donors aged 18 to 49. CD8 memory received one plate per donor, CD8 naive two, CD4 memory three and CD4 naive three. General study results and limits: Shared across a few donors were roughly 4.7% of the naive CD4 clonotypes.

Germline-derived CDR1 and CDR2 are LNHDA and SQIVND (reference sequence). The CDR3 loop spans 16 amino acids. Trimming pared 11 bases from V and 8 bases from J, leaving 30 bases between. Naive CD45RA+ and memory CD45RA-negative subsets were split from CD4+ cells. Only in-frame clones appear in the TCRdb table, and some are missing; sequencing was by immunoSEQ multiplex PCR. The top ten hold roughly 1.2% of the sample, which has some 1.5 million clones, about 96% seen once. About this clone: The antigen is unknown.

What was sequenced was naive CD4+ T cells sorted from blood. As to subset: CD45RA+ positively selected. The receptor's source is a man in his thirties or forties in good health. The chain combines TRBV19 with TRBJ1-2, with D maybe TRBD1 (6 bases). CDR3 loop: CAREPPGRGASHGYTF. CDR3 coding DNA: TGTGCCCGAGAACCCCCAGGGAGGGGGGCCTCGCACGGCTACACCTTC. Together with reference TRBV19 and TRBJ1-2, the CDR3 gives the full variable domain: DGGITQSPKYLFRKEGQNVTLSCEQNLNHDAMYWYRQDPGQGLRLIYYSQIVNDFQKGDIAEGYSVSREKKESFPLTVTSAQKNPTAFYLCAREPPGRGASHGYTFGSGTRLTVV.